This paragraph covers one T cell receptor (beta chain) sequence. Its target is not known. The sample belongs to a study of T cell responses to AZD1222 COVID-19 vaccine. General study points: Among spike-specific TCRs, nearly half reportedly target unmutated variant regions. At study baseline, merely about 6 AZD1222 recipients were seropositive. Breadth and depth of Spike-specific TCRs rose after two AZD1222 doses.

Here immunoSEQ multiplex PCR was the method, and the copy in TCRdb shows in-frame clones only, minus some. The sample lists 110,000 to 150,000 clones, more than 80% seen once, with about 1.5% in the top ten. The V gene lost 4 bases and the J gene lost 0 bases, with 13 bases spanning the gap. The CDR3 extends over 16 amino acids. Germline assignment: CDR1 LGHDT and CDR2 YNNKEL (reference sequence). The TCR sequence derives from an adult in good health. This sequence joins TRBV3-1 (or the pseudogene TRBV3-2) and TRBJ1-3; weak D call: TRBD1 (5 bases). Sequenced material: peripheral blood, taken on day 0 of AZD1222 vaccination. The chain's CDR3 is CASSLLGGSSGNTIYF. The CDR3 DNA sequence: TGTGCCAGCAGCCTCCTCGGGGGGAGCTCTGGAAACACCATATATTTT.